Each of the 24 T cell receptor beta chains below was sequenced from the same sample in a study of blood T cell repertoires in COVID-19. The protocol was immunoSEQ multiplex PCR, while the TCRdb copy is restricted to in-frame clones and leaves out a portion. The table includes roughly 130,000 clones, almost 85% detected once. Sample: peripheral blood. These receptors were collected from a woman between 25 and 40 years old who had recovered from COVID-19.

V gene TRBV5-1 combines with J gene TRBJ2-3; D unresolved. The CDR3 is made up of 15 amino acids. From germline, CDR1 is SGHRS and CDR2 YFSETQ. Trimming cost V 3 bases and J 2 bases, with 13 bases left between them. CDR3 sequence: CASSSQPTPTDTQYF. CDR3 sequence (DNA): TGCGCCAGCAGCTCACAACCCACGCCCACAGATACGCAGTATTTT.

Details on this clone: The sample holds other DNA sequences that translate to the same CDR3. This chain joins TRBV6-5 and TRBJ2-1; a weak D match, TRBD1 (6 bases). Looked up from germline, CDR1 is MNHEY and CDR2 is SVGAGI. The CDR3 contains 14 residues. Trimming took 6 bases from V and 7 from J, leaving 16 bases between them. This CDR3 is CASSRQGGGNEQFF. In DNA form, the CDR3 reads TGTGCCAGCAGCCGACAAGGGGGTGGGAATGAGCAGTTCTTC.

This chain links TRBV27 with TRBJ2-7; D possibly corresponds to TRBD2 (7 bases). V was shortened by 2 bases and J by 2 bases, with 13 bases between the two germline ends. There are 15 residues in the CDR3. Per the germline V gene, CDR1 is MNHEY and CDR2 is SMNVEV (reference sequence). CDR3 sequence reads: CASSLVKGGTYEQYF. The CDR3 DNA sequence: TGTGCCAGCAGTTTAGTAAAGGGGGGGACCTACGAGCAGTACTTC.

The chain has TRBV9 and TRBJ2-3; 7 nucleotides line up with TRBD2. CDR1 and CDR2 from the germline V gene are SGDLS and YYNGEE. The CDR3 is 14 amino acids. V shed 0 bases, J shed 3 bases, and the junction held 1 base outside the gene matches. The CDR3 DNA reads TGTGCCAGCAGCGTAGACGGGAGGACAGATACGCAGTATTTT. Translating it yields CASSVDGRTDTQYF.

This chain links TRBV2 with TRBJ2-3, with a tentative D call TRBD2 (5 bases). The CDR3 has 14 amino acids. Per germline, CDR1 SNHLY and CDR2 FYNNEI. Deletions cut 6 bases from V and 1 base from J, with 11 bases between. In DNA, the CDR3 is TGTGCCAGCAGGAGGGAGCAAGGCACAGATACGCAGTATTTT. Translation: CASRREQGTDTQYF.

The rearrangement uses TRBV7-2 and TRBJ2-2; D not resolved. Germline lookup yields CDR1 SGHTA and CDR2 FQGNSA. The CDR3 sequence is 16 residues long. The germline V and J ends were trimmed by 1 base and 2 bases, with 11 bases remaining between them. CDR3 DNA: TGTGCCAGCAGCTTAGTCCGCAAAACTAACACCGGGGAGCTGTTTTTT. Protein product: CASSLVRKTNTGELFF.

This clone was detected once. The genes are TRBV6-5 and TRBJ1-4, with 9 bases fitting TRBD1. This CDR3 region has 14 residues. Germline CDR1 and CDR2: MNHEY and SVGAGI. After removal of 6 bases from V and 8 bases from J, the junction contained 7 bases not matched to a gene. The CDR3 DNA reads TGTGCCAGCAGGGTCACAGGGGGCGGCGAAAAACTGTTTTTT. Its translation: CASRVTGGGEKLFF.

The DNA of the CDR3 is TGCGCCAGCAGCCAAGCCTCCGGGGGATCCTACGAGCAGTACTTC. This encodes CASSQASGGSYEQYF. The genes are TRBV4-1 and TRBJ2-7, with D maybe TRBD2 (6 bases). CDR3 length: 15 residues. The germline CDR1 and CDR2 sequences are MGHRA and YSYEKL. Trimming removed 1 base from V and 1 base from J, with 11 bases in between.

The chain has TRBV27 and TRBJ2-1; TRBD2 matches at 13 bases. J was trimmed by 5 bases and V by 4 bases; bases with no gene match: 8. The CDR3 length is 17 residues. Per the germline V gene, CDR1 is MNHEY and CDR2 is SMNVEV (reference sequence). The CDR3 nucleotides are TGTGCCAGCAGTTCCCAAACTAGCGGGAGGGACAACAATGAGCAGTTCTTC. Protein: CASSSQTSGRDNNEQFF.

CDR3 in DNA: TGTGCCAGCAGCAAGGACAGGGCTAATTCACCCCTCCACTTT. Protein sequence: CASSKDRANSPLHF. The J gene is TRBJ1-6, the V gene TRBV7-8; TRBD1 matches at 8 bases. V lost 5 bases and J lost 6; bases outside the gene matches: 3. CDR1 SGHVS and CDR2 FQNEAQ come from the germline V gene. CDR3 length equals 14 residues.

This clone was seen a single time. This sequence joins TRBV3-1 (or the pseudogene TRBV3-2) and TRBJ1-4; TRBD1 might be the D (5 bases). The germline V gene has CDR1 LGHDT and CDR2 YNNKEL (reference sequence). V was trimmed by 0 bases and J by 2 bases, leaving 16 bases between them. The CDR3 totals 18 residues. CDR3 sequence reads: CASSQDADQRGTNEKLFF. CDR3 DNA sequence: TGTGCCAGCAGCCAAGATGCGGACCAACGGGGGACTAATGAAAAACTGTTTTTT.

The chain combines TRBV2 with TRBJ1-4, with D possibly being TRBD1 (5 bases). This CDR3 is 14 amino acids long. Trimming took off 7 bases at V and 1 base at J, with 10 bases between the two ends. The V gene's germline CDR1 is SNHLY and CDR2 FYNNEI. CDR3 protein: CASTLGGTNEKLFF. In nucleotides, the CDR3 is TGTGCCAGCACGTTGGGGGGAACTAATGAAAAACTGTTTTTT.

The chain links TRBV7-6 to TRBJ1-2; TRBD1 is a possible D gene (5 bases). The V and J ends lost 5 bases and 0 bases respectively, with 19 bases between them. Germline CDR1 reads SGHVS; CDR2 reads FNYEAQ. The CDR3 is 17 amino acids. Here the CDR3 DNA reads TGTGCCAGCAGCCCAGAGGCAGACGGGGGGGCTAACTATGGCTACACCTTC. Its translation: CASSPEADGGANYGYTF.

The chain uses TRBV5-1 and TRBJ1-4; TRBD1 matches 7 bases. The CDR3 contains 16 residues. The germline V gene encodes CDR1 SGHRS and CDR2 YFSETQ. V lost 4 bases to trimming and J lost 7 bases; unmatched junction nucleotides: 13. The CDR3 coding sequence is TGCGCCAGCAGCCCAGGACAGGCCGCTGGTGGTGAAAAACTGTTTTTT. Encoded protein: CASSPGQAAGGEKLFF.

The chain has TRBV7-8 and TRBJ2-3, with 7 bases matching TRBD2. The CDR3 length is 19 residues. After removal of 2 bases from V and 6 bases from J, the junction contained 20 bases not matched to a gene. CDR1 SGHVS and CDR2 FQNEAQ come from the germline V gene. The CDR3 bases are TGTGCCAGCAGCTTACCCCACTTTCACGACGCGGGAGAGGCGGATACGCAGTATTTT. Its protein is CASSLPHFHDAGEADTQYF.

This clone was found a few times. The chain uses TRBV19 and TRBJ1-2; D remains unclear. This CDR3 comprises 13 residues. The germline CDR1 and CDR2 sequences are LNHDA and SQIVND (reference sequence). Trimming left V 3 bases short and J 1 base short, with 6 bases between. This CDR3 reads CASSMADNYGYTF. DNA of the CDR3: TGTGCCAGTAGTATGGCTGATAACTATGGCTACACCTTC.

This rearrangement joins TRBV30 to TRBJ1-1; the match to TRBD1 covers 8 bases. CDR1 is GTSNPN, CDR2 SVGIG, per germline (reference sequence). The CDR3 totals 13 residues. J lost 2 bases, V lost 5 bases, and 4 bases had no gene match. The CDR3 reads CAWQDRANTEAFF. The CDR3, as DNA: TGTGCCTGGCAGGACAGGGCAAACACTGAAGCTTTCTTT. The variable domain in full, with the rest retrieved from reference TRBV30 and TRBJ1-1, is SQTIHQWPATLVQPVGSPLSLECTVEGTSNPNLYWYRQAAGRGLQLLFYSVGIGQISSEVPQNLSASRPQDRQFILSSKKLLLSDSGFYLCAWQDRANTEAFFGQGTRLTVV.

V and J are TRBV11-2 and TRBJ2-7; 11 bases fit TRBD1. CDR3 length equals 15 residues. CDR1 is SGHAT, CDR2 FQNNGV, per germline. V lost 1 base, J lost 5 bases, and 4 bases stayed unmatched. The CDR3 sequence: CASSLGDRGSHEQYF. The DNA of the CDR3 is TGTGCCAGCAGCTTAGGGGACAGGGGGTCCCACGAGCAGTACTTC.

This clone was detected only once. The chain recombines TRBV5-6 with TRBJ1-6, with D tentatively TRBD1 (5 bases). The germline V and J ends were trimmed by 4 bases and 3 bases, with 17 bases remaining between them. Germline CDR1 SGHDT, CDR2 YYEEEE. This CDR3 has 17 amino acids. The CDR3 region is CASSPLSDSDYNSPLHF. The CDR3 DNA is TGTGCCAGCAGCCCCCTCAGCGACAGCGACTATAATTCACCCCTCCACTTT.

V gene TRBV30 combines with J gene TRBJ1-2, with 11 bases aligning to TRBD1. Germline V gives CDR1 GTSNPN, CDR2 SVGIG (reference sequence). J was trimmed by 10 bases and V by 4 bases; bases with no gene match: 8. The length of the CDR3 is 13 residues. The CDR3 DNA reads TGTGCCTGGATATCCGGGACAGGGGGAGTCTACACCTTC. It yields the protein CAWISGTGGVYTF. The whole variable domain, filled in from reference TRBV30 and TRBJ1-2, reads SQTIHQWPATLVQPVGSPLSLECTVEGTSNPNLYWYRQAAGRGLQLLFYSVGIGQISSEVPQNLSASRPQDRQFILSSKKLLLSDSGFYLCAWISGTGGVYTFGSGTRLTVV.

The chain links TRBV19 to TRBJ1-5; maybe TRBD1 (5 bases). This CDR3 has 16 residues. Per the germline V gene, CDR1 is LNHDA and CDR2 is SQIVND (reference sequence). V dropped 4 bases and J dropped 4 bases, with 17 bases sitting between them. CDR3 protein: CASSSMGLGVNQPQHF. CDR3 DNA sequence: TGTGCCAGTAGTAGTATGGGGTTAGGGGTAAATCAGCCCCAGCATTTT.

The chain links TRBV5-4 to TRBJ2-7; the D gene is possibly TRBD1 (5 bases). Germline V gives CDR1 SGHNT, CDR2 YYREEE (reference sequence). CDR3 length: 12 residues. V gave up 0 bases and J gave up 4 bases, with 5 bases separating them. CDR3 coding DNA: TGTGCCAGCAGCTTGGGACAGTACGAGCAGTACTTC. This codes for CASSLGQYEQYF.

The genes are TRBV7-2 and TRBJ2-1; 7 bases align to TRBD1. The V segment lost 3 bases and the J segment 0 bases; nucleotides outside the gene matches: 5. CDR1 and CDR2 from the germline V gene are SGHTA and FQGNSA. This CDR3 comprises 16 residues. CDR3 nucleotides: TGTGCCAGCAGCTTTGGGGGACAGTACTCCTACAATGAGCAGTTCTTC. Translating gives CASSFGGQYSYNEQFF. Combining the CDR3 with reference TRBV7-2 and TRBJ2-1 gives the whole variable domain GAGVSQSPSNKVTEKGKDVELRCDPISGHTALYWYRQSLGQGLEFLIYFQGNSAPDKSGLPSDRFSAERTGGSVSTLTIQRTQQEDSAVYLCASSFGGQYSYNEQFFGPGTRLTVL.

This rearrangement joins TRBV19 to TRBJ2-5; 7 bases line up with TRBD1. Germline-derived CDR1 and CDR2 are LNHDA and SQIVND (reference sequence). The CDR3 covers 16 residues. The trim removed 4 bases at V and 2 bases at J, leaving 10 bases unmatched. CDR3 sequence reads: CASSTGQTIEQETQYF. Here the CDR3 DNA reads TGTGCCAGTAGTACGGGACAGACCATAGAGCAAGAGACCCAGTACTTC.